The 23 T cell receptor beta chains in this list originate from one sample, sequenced in a study of regulatory T cells in long-lasting Graves disease. Time point reported: newly diagnosed GD, antithyroid drugs for less than 3 months. Isolated PBMC RNA provided the starting material for the TCR library. Construction of the TCR beta libraries employed iRepertoire HTBI primers in conjunction with Arm-PCR of CDR3 regions. TCRdb passed the multiplex PCR reads through MiXCR, listing each CDR3 protein once. The sample has around 400,000 distinct CDR3 sequences, about 14% seen once; the top ten hold 22%. The specimen comprised peripheral blood mononuclear cells (PBMCs), sampled at new diagnosis, from a patient treated with antithyroid drugs. The receptors originated from a female donor with Graves disease.

This clonotype was counted between two and nine times. This sequence joins TRBV27 and TRBJ2-2; possibly TRBD2 for D (6 bases). Trimming shortened V by 8 bases and J by 6 bases, and 7 bases separated the two germline ends. The CDR3 runs to 11 residues. In germline, CDR1 is MNHEY, CDR2 SMNVEV (reference sequence). CDR3 amino acids: CASRGSGELFF. DNA for the CDR3: TGTGCCAGCCGGGGGTCCGGGGAGCTGTTTTTT.

There are many counts of this clonotype. The chain is built from TRBV12-3 or TRBV12-4 and TRBJ2-7, with TRBD1 as a possible D gene (6 bases). The germline V and J ends were trimmed by 3 bases and 3 bases, with 9 bases remaining between them. The CDR3 covers 13 residues. CDR3 sequence (DNA): TGTGCCAGCAGTTTCGAGGACAGCTACGAGCAGTACTTC. It is translated as CASSFEDSYEQYF.

The table lists this clonotype with many counts. The CDR3 DNA sequence: TGTGCCAGCAGTACCTCGGATGGTAATCAGCCCCAGCATTTT. Translation: CASSTSDGNQPQHF. The chain is built from TRBV12-3 or TRBV12-4 and TRBJ1-5; D not certain. Trimming removed 5 bases from V and 4 bases from J, with 12 bases in between. This CDR3 has 14 amino acids.

The chain combines TRBV18 with TRBJ1-5; 10 bases map to TRBD1. This CDR3 contains 16 residues. Per the germline V gene, CDR1 is KGHSH and CDR2 is LQKENI. V trimming: 3 bases; J trimming: 1 base; junction bases outside the gene matches: 3. DNA of the CDR3: TGTGCCAGCTCACCCCCGGGACAGGGGAGCAATCAGCCCCAGCATTTT. Translated: CASSPPGQGSNQPQHF. Combining the CDR3 with reference TRBV18 and TRBJ1-5 gives the whole variable domain NAGVMQNPRHLVRRRGQEARLRCSPMKGHSHVYWYRQLPEEGLKFMVYLQKENIIDESGMPKERFSAEFPKEGPSILRIQQVVRGDSAAYFCASSPPGQGSNQPQHFGDGTRLSIL.

This clonotype was found many times. The V and J genes are TRBV6-2 or TRBV6-3 and TRBJ2-3; 8 bases map to TRBD1. Germline V lookup: CDR1 MNHEY, CDR2 SVGEGT. The CDR3 is 14 amino acids. The V segment lost 8 bases and the J segment 2 bases; nucleotides outside the gene matches: 6. CDR3 residues: CASYDRGITDTQYF. CDR3 DNA: TGTGCCAGCTACGACAGGGGCATCACAGATACGCAGTATTTT.

This clonotype occurred many times. V is TRBV24-1 and J is TRBJ1-5; TRBD1 agrees at 7 bases. This CDR3 is built from 14 residues. The junction had 5 bases not matched to a gene; V was cut back by 3 bases and J by 7 bases. Germline V gives CDR1 KGHDR, CDR2 SFDVKD. Here the CDR3 DNA reads TGTGCCACCAGTGATCGGAGGGGGCAACAGCCCCAGCATTTT. It specifies CATSDRRGQQPQHF.

This clonotype has a count of ten or more. The rearrangement joins TRBV29-1 to TRBJ2-7, with a tentative D call TRBD2 (6 bases). V lost 2 bases and J lost 0, with 11 bases in between. The length of the CDR3 is 14 residues. Germline V gene lookup returns CDR1 SQVTM and CDR2 ANQGSEA. In DNA, the CDR3 is TGCAGCGTTGAAAATCGGGGGACCTCCTACGAGCAGTACTTC. Encoded protein: CSVENRGTSYEQYF.

This clonotype came up many times. This chain connects TRBV24-1 to TRBJ2-1; no definite D call. This CDR3 region has 15 residues. CDR1 is KGHDR and CDR2 is SFDVKD in the germline V gene. Trimming took 1 base from V and 0 from J, leaving 6 bases between them. The CDR3: CATSDFGISYNEQFF. CDR3 sequence (DNA): TGTGCCACCAGTGATTTTGGGATCTCCTACAATGAGCAGTTCTTC.

The rearrangement uses TRBV28 and TRBJ2-5, with 8 bases fitting TRBD2. Germline V gene lookup returns CDR1 MDHEN and CDR2 SYDVKM. The CDR3 is 15 residues long. V lost 3 bases to trimming and J lost 2 bases; unmatched junction nucleotides: 5. The CDR3 DNA sequence: TGTGCCAGCAGTTTTGGGACTAGGGGGCAAGAGACCCAGTACTTC. Protein product: CASSFGTRGQETQYF.

This clonotype was detected ten times or more. J is TRBJ1-1 and V is TRBV6-2 or TRBV6-3, with TRBD1 as a possible D gene (6 bases). This CDR3 has 15 residues. Per germline, CDR1 MNHEY and CDR2 SVGEGT. The V end lost 6 bases, the J end lost 2 bases, and 16 bases lay between the germline ends. CDR3 nucleotides: TGTGCCAGCAGCCTCCGGACAGCCTCAAACACTGAAGCTTTCTTT. As protein: CASSLRTASNTEAFF.

This clonotype has a count of ten or more. V usage is TRBV7-2 and J usage is TRBJ2-5; D perhaps matches TRBD2 (6 bases). The germline gives CDR1 SGHTA, CDR2 FQGNSA. The V and J ends lost 4 bases and 2 bases respectively, with 20 bases between them. The length of the CDR3 is 17 residues. DNA for the CDR3: TGTGCCAGCAGCTCCCCCATTTTGGTAGCGGATCAAGAGACCCAGTACTTC. Translating gives CASSSPILVADQETQYF.

This chain connects TRBV10-1 to TRBJ2-3; TRBD1 agrees at 9 bases. Losses at the gene ends were 3 bases for V and 0 bases for J; bases not matched to a gene: 22. The CDR3 covers 22 residues. CDR1 is WNHNN, CDR2 SYGVQD, per germline (reference sequence). The DNA for the CDR3 is TGCGCCAGCAGTGATGTTGAAGGACAACAGGGGGCCACCCCTCCTAGCACAGATACGCAGTATTTT. It codes for CASSDVEGQQGATPPSTDTQYF.

The sample holds many counts of this clonotype. The V gene is TRBV24-1, the J gene TRBJ1-5; D remains unclear. This CDR3 contains 14 residues. Between the trimmed V and J ends, which lost 3 bases and 4 bases, there was a span of 9 bases. Germline V gene data show CDR1 as KGHDR and CDR2 as SFDVKD. CDR3 bases: TGTGCCACCAGTGATCCTTGGAAGAATCAGCCCCAGCATTTT. Its translation: CATSDPWKNQPQHF.

This clonotype occurred many times. The chain recombines TRBV27 with TRBJ2-1; no firm D call. The V gene's germline CDR1 is MNHEY and CDR2 SMNVEV (reference sequence). V was pared by 0 bases and J by 9 bases, with 6 bases between. The CDR3 runs 12 residues. The CDR3 nucleotides read TGTGCCAGCAGTTTATCGATTACTGAGCAGTTCTTC. Translation gives CASSLSITEQFF.

In this sample, this clonotype turned up many times. The chain is built from TRBV7-8 and TRBJ1-1; maybe TRBD1 (5 bases). The germline gives CDR1 SGHVS, CDR2 FQNEAQ. Between the trimmed V and J ends, which lost 7 bases and 1 base, there was a span of 10 bases. The CDR3 covers 13 residues. CDR3 amino acids: CASTGLGNTEAFF. CDR3 DNA: TGTGCCAGCACGGGACTCGGGAACACTGAAGCTTTCTTT.

Comment on this clonotype: A clone one base away is much larger, so this may be a read error. Here the CDR3 DNA reads TGTGCCAGTAGCTCGATGTCAGAAAACACTAAAGCTTTCTTT. It translates to CASSSMSENTKAFF. The chain combines TRBV19 with TRBJ1-1, with D hard to call. This CDR3 comprises 14 residues. The germline V gene encodes CDR1 LNHDA and CDR2 SQIVND (reference sequence).

The chain links TRBV30 to TRBJ1-1; 9 positions agree with TRBD1. This CDR3 comprises 19 residues. Germline-derived CDR1 and CDR2 are GTSNPN and SVGIG (reference sequence). The V segment lost 4 bases and the J segment 4 bases; nucleotides outside the gene matches: 22. CDR3 region: CAWKATKTGGTPLGTEAFF. In DNA, the CDR3 is TGTGCCTGGAAGGCCACAAAGACAGGGGGAACTCCTCTGGGCACTGAAGCTTTCTTT. The full variable domain, completed using reference TRBV30 and TRBJ1-1, is SQTIHQWPATLVQPVGSPLSLECTVEGTSNPNLYWYRQAAGRGLQLLFYSVGIGQISSEVPQNLSASRPQDRQFILSSKKLLLSDSGFYLCAWKATKTGGTPLGTEAFFGQGTRLTVV.

This clonotype was counted ten times or more. V usage is TRBV12-3 or TRBV12-4 and J usage is TRBJ2-4, with a possible D match to TRBD2 (5 bases). Trimming took off 0 bases at V and 2 bases at J, with 8 bases between the two ends. CDR3 size: 15 residues. CDR3 DNA sequence: TGTGCCAGCAGTTTAGCAAGGGAGACCAAAAACATTCAGTACTTC. Protein: CASSLARETKNIQYF.

This clonotype was picked up many times. This chain joins TRBV18 and TRBJ2-5, with D uncertain. The CDR3 runs to 12 residues. V lost 5 bases to trimming and J lost 5 bases, with 9 bases between them. The V gene's germline CDR1 is KGHSH and CDR2 LQKENI. The CDR3 is CASSSSVETQYF. CDR3 sequence (DNA): TGTGCCAGCTCATCGAGCGTGGAGACCCAGTACTTC.

This clonotype was picked up many times. V gene TRBV28 combines with J gene TRBJ2-3; TRBD1 matches at 8 bases. Germline V gene data show CDR1 as MDHEN and CDR2 as SYDVKM. V was clipped by 6 bases and J by 0 bases; unmatched bases: 8. This CDR3 has 16 amino acids. The CDR3 nucleotides are TGTGCCAGCAGCCCCAACAGGGGGTCTAGCACAGATACGCAGTATTTT. It is translated as CASSPNRGSSTDTQYF.

This clonotype was seen at least ten times. This sequence joins TRBV6-2 or TRBV6-3 and TRBJ2-1; possible D gene TRBD2, 5 bases. Germline CDR1 and CDR2: MNHEY and SVGEGT. V gave up 6 bases and J gave up 2 bases, with 11 bases separating them. The CDR3 sequence is 14 residues long. The CDR3 bases are TGTGCCAGCAGCGCAGGACTCCCCTACAATGAGCAGTTCTTC. Translation: CASSAGLPYNEQFF.

Ten or more counts support this clonotype. The chain carries TRBV6-5 and TRBJ2-1; no definite D call. Germline V CDR1 and CDR2: MNHEY, SVGAGI. CDR3 length: 15 amino acids. Trimming took 0 bases from V and 0 from J, leaving 6 bases between them. CDR3 residues: CASSYSMPSYNEQFF. In DNA form, the CDR3 reads TGTGCCAGCAGTTACTCGATGCCCTCCTACAATGAGCAGTTCTTC.

This clonotype was detected ten times or more. The CDR3 region has the DNA TGTGCCAGCAGATCGGGACAGGGGGACTATGGCTACACCTTC. Protein sequence: CASRSGQGDYGYTF. The rearrangement links TRBV12-3 or TRBV12-4 to TRBJ1-2, with TRBD1 identical over 11 bases. CDR3 length: 14 residues. The J segment lost 3 bases and the V segment lost 6 bases, leaving 3 bases of the junction unmatched.